This entry features one TCR beta chain sequence. This clone's antigen is unknown. No per-base quality is available; no much larger clone lies one base away. The data stem from a study of human T cells and chemical hapten exposure (dated by TCRdb to 2020 to 2023). Turning to the overall study: The libraries were sequenced as a pool, and the TCR yield per sample differed mostly because of small variations in library volumes within the pool. In alopecia patients, the study followed how the peripheral blood TCR repertoire changed in vivo over primary and secondary sensitization to diphenylcyclopropenone (DPC), a hapten. Each blood RNA sample was used to sequence both TCR alpha and TCR beta chains. Broader findings and caveats from the paper: After repeated subsampling, changes were observed in the strength of the expansion versus patch-test correlation and in the threshold at which the correlation became significant. No change with DPC sensitization was found in the number of TCRs above 1 in 1000 frequency, and no evidence of global repertoire structure alterations was found.

Inclusive of the bounding cysteine and phenylalanine, the CDR3 is 14 residues long. Of the read, only the CDR3 DNA is kept; its 42 bases are in frame from base 1. V is trimmed back by 7 bases and J by 8 bases, and the junction contains 12 bases that no gene match accounts for. The germline V gene (reference sequence) specifies MNHEY as CDR1 and SMNVEV as CDR2. The sample's time point label is to be understood as: healthy volunteer bleed at 6 weeks. Unfractionated whole blood was collected in Tempus Blood RNA tubes, and total RNA was extracted from that blood. Five or six healthy volunteers served as TCR sequencing controls and were bled at day 0, 2 weeks and 6 weeks. The library was built by means of RACE. Sequenced using a NextSeq 500. During library preparation, unique molecular identifiers were attached to individual cDNA molecules so that TCRs could be counted in a quantitative, reproducible way. The paper's processing steps were these. A median of approximately 100,000 TCRs per sample was observed, with a range of about 20,000 to 690,600. V, J and CDR3 annotation of the TCR reads was performed with the Decombinator software suite. For the PS versus PT1 abundance plots, all samples were subsampled to the same number of TCRs (28,000). TCRs were defined as expanded if absent before sensitization and observed at least eight times at the 2-week time point. Using fastp at Q25 and MiXCR, TCRdb reprocessed the public reads and kept productive beta chains. Rows merge per CDR3 protein into single entries with the most common DNA and genes. It is TCRdb's table, rather than the study itself, that gives the V and J calls and clone size. The sample records fewer than 85,000 distinct CDR3 sequences, 8.6% of which are singletons. The top ten clonotypes cover over 1.5% of the sample.

The TCR originated in a male donor in good health. Some clones in this sample may be carry-over from other donors' samples. Source material: whole blood. The chain was built from TRBV27 and TRBJ1-2, and TRBD1 aligns with 8 junction nucleotides. The DNA sequence follows: TGTGCCAGCAAAGTCGGGCAGGGGGCTGGAGGCTACACCTTC. Translated, this is CASKVGQGAGGYTF.